This T cell receptor (beta chain) was profiled in a study of human T cells and chemical hapten exposure. Study context: Across samples, TCR yields varied, mostly owing to small differences in pooled library volumes.

This clonotype was seen only a few times. Antigen unknown. TCRdb passed the RACE reads through MiXCR, listing each CDR3 protein once. The sample yields 300,000 to 400,000 distinct CDR3 sequences, about 7% seen once. Findings of the study overall: As patch test score rose, PT1 expanded TCR counts tended to rise as well.

Time point indicated: patch test 1, 2 weeks after DPC sensitization. Regarding treatment: therapeutic diphenylcyclopropenone sensitization with weekly scalp DPC. This material consisted of whole blood, taken in connection with sensitization to the hapten diphenylcyclopropenone (DPC). The source is a woman younger than 30 with alopecia areata. Some clones in this sample may be carry-over from other donors' samples.

The CDR3 spells CASSPGLAGGFAETQYF. CDR3 coding DNA: TGTGCCAGCAGCCCGGGGCTAGCGGGGGGCTTTGCAGAGACCCAGTACTTC. The chain has TRBV2 and TRBJ2-5, with TRBD2 matching 11 bases. Per the germline V gene, CDR1 is SNHLY and CDR2 is FYNNEI. The length of the CDR3 is 17 residues. With 6 bases clipped from V and 4 bases from J, the junction kept 13 bases outside the gene matches.